The entry that follows covers one T cell receptor (beta chain) sequence. Antigen specificity is unknown. Those who donated, Caucasian adults without exception, all lived in Nashville, Tennessee. The CDR3 covers 17 residues. J was trimmed by 0 bases and V by 4 bases; bases with no gene match: 7. Per the germline V gene, CDR1 is MGHRA and CDR2 is YSYEKL. This entry is derived from a study of shared clonotypes between healthy human individuals. Study-wide context: With ages of 18 to 49, the donors were a couple of women and a few men. Study-wide findings and caveats: Naive subsets, compared against memory subsets, generally had larger estimated richness values.

TCRdb's table, derived via immunoSEQ multiplex PCR, lists solely in-frame clones and lacks some. The top ten clones hold under 20% of a sample with some 320,000 clones, about nine tenths of them seen once. The genes are TRBV4-1 and TRBJ2-1, with 9 bases identical to TRBD1. This TCR came from a man aged 18 to 30 in good health. Sequencing was done on a sample of memory CD8+ T cells sorted from blood. Stated subset: CD45RO+ cells pooled with CCR7-negative TemRA cells. The CDR3 region is CASSLRQGGSSYNEQFF. The CDR3 DNA follows: TGCGCCAGCAGCCTCAGACAGGGGGGGAGCTCCTACAATGAGCAGTTCTTC.